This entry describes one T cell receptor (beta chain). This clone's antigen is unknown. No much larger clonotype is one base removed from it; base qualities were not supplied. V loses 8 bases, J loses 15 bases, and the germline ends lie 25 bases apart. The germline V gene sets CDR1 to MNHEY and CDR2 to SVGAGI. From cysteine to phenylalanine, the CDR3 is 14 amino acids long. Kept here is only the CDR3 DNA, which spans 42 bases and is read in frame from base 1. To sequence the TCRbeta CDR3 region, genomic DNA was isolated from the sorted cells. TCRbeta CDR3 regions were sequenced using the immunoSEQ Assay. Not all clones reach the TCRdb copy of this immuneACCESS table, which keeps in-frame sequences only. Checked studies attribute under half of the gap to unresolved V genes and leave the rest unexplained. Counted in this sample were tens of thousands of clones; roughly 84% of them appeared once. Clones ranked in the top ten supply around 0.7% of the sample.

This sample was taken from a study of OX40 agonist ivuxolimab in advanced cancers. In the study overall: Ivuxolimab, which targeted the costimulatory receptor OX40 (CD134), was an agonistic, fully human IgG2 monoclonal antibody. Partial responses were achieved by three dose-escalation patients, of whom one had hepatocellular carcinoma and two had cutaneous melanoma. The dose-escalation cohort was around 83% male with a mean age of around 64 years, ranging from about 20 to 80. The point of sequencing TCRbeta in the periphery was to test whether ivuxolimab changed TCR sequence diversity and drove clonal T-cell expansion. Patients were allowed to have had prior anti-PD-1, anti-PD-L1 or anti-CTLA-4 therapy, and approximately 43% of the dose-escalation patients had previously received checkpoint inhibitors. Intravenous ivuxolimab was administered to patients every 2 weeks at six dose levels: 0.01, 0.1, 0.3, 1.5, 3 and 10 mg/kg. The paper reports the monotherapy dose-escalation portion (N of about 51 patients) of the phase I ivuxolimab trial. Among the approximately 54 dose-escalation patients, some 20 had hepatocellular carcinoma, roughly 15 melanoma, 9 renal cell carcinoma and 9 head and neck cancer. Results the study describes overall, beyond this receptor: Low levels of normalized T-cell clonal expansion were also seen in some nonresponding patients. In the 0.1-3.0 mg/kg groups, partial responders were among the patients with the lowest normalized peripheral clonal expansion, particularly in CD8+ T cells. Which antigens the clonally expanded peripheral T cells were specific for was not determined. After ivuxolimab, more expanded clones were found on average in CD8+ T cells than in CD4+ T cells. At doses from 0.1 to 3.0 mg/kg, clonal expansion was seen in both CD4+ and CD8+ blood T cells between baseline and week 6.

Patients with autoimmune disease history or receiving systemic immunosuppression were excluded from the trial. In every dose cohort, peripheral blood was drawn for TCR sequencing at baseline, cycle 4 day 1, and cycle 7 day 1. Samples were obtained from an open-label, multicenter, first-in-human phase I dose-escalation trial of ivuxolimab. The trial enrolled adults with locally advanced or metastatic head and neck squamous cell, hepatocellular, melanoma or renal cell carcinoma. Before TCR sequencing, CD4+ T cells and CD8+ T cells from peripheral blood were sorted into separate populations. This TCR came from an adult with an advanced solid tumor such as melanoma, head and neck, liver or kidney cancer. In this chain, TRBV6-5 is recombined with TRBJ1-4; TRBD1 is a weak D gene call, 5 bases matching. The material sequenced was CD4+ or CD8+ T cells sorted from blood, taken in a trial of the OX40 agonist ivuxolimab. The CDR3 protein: CASAIDRPDRGVFF. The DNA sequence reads TGTGCCAGCGCTATAGACCGTCCCGATCGGGGGGTGTTTTTT.